This section outlines one T cell receptor (beta chain) sequence together with its context. What it binds is unknown. Germline V gives CDR1 SGHRS, CDR2 YFSETQ. This CDR3 comprises 15 residues. With 1 base removed from V and 11 bases from J, the gap between germline ends came to 21 bases. The sample is drawn from a study of T cell repertoires in cytomegalovirus infection. Whole-study results and caveats: Totalled public TCR beta family frequency picked out people who carried CMV plus the relevant HLA.

TCRdb ran MiXCR on the reads and lists one entry per CDR3 protein. The data contain over 100,000 distinct CDR3 sequences, 16% of them singletons. The chain combines TRBV5-1 with TRBJ1-1; weak D call: TRBD1 (5 bases). The material sequenced was PBMCs. The sequence was obtained from a human donor in good health (CMV status not recorded). Some clones in this sample may be carry-over from other donors' samples. CDR3 sequence reads: CASSLPHRTNREAFF. The CDR3 DNA reads as TGCGCCAGCAGCTTGCCCCATAGGACAAACCGGGAGGCTTTCTTT. Based on the CDR3 plus reference TRBV5-1 and TRBJ1-1, the full variable domain is KAGVTQTPRYLIKTRGQQVTLSCSPISGHRSVSWYQQTPGQGLQFLFEYFSETQRNKGNFPGRFSGRQFSNSRSEMNVSTLELGDSALYLCASSLPHRTNREAFFGQGTRLTVV.